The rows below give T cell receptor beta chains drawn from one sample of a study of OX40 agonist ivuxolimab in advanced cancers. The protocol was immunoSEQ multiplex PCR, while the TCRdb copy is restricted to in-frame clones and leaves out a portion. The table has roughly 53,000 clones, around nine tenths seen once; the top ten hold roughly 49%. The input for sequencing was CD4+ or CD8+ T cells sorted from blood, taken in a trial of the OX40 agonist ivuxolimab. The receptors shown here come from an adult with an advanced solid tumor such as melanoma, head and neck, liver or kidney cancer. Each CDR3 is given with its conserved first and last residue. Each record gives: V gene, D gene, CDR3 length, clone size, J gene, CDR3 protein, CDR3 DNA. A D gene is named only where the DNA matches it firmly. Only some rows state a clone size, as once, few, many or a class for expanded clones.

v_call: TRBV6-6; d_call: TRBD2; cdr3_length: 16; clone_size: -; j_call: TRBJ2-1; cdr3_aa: CASSFLGGAGENEQFF; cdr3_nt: TGTGCCAGCAGTTTCCTTGGAGGAGCGGGAGAAAATGAGCAGTTCTTC
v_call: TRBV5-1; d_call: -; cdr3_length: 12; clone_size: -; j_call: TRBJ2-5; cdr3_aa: CASWVVQETQYF; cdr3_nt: TGCGCCAGCTGGGTGGTTCAAGAGACCCAGTACTTC
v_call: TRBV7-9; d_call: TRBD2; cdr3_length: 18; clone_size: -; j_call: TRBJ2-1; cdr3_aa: CASSLRGLAESSYNEQFF; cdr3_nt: TGTGCCAGCAGCTTAAGGGGACTAGCGGAAAGCTCCTACAATGAGCAGTTCTTC
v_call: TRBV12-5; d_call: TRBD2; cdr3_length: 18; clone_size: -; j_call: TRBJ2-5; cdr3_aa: CASGLDPPSGGTQETQYF; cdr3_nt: TGTGCTAGTGGTTTGGACCCTCCTTCGGGAGGGACCCAAGAGACCCAGTACTTC
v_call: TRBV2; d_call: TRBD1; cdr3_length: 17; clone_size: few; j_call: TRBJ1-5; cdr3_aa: CASRSGTATFFNQPQHF; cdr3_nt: TGTGCCAGCAGATCCGGGACAGCAACCTTCTTCAATCAGCCCCAGCATTTT
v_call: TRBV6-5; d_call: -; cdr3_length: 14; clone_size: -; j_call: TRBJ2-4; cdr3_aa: CASSLTRDKNIQYF; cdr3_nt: TGTGCCAGCAGTTTAACCAGGGACAAAAACATTCAGTACTTC
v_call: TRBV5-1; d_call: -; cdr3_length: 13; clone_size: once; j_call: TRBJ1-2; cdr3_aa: CASSLEAVSGYTF; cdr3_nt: TGCGCCAGCAGCTTGGAGGCCGTGAGTGGCTACACCTTC
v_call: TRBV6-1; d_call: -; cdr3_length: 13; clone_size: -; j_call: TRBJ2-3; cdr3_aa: CASSAGRTDTQYF; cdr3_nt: TGTGCCAGCAGTGCTGGTCGCACAGATACGCAGTATTTT
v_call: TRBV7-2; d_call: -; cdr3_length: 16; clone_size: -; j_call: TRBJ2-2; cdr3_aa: CASSYMTAAYTGELFF; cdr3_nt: TGTGCCAGCAGCTATATGACAGCGGCTTACACCGGGGAGCTGTTTTTT
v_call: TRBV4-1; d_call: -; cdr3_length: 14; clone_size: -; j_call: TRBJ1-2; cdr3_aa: CASSQPGSTYGYTF; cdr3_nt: TGCGCCAGCAGCCAACCAGGGAGTACCTATGGCTACACCTTC
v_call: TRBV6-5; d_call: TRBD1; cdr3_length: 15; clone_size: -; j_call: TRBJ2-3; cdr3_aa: CASSRGQGGKDTQYF; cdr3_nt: TGTGCCAGCAGCCGAGGACAGGGGGGTAAAGATACGCAGTATTTT
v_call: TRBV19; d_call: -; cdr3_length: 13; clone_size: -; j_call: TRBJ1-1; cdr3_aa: CASSIRGDTEAFF; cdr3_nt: TGTGCCAGTAGTATAAGAGGGGACACTGAAGCTTTCTTT
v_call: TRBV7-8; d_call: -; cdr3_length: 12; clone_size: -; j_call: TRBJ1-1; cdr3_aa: CASSLRRSEAFF; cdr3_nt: TGTGCCAGCAGCTTAAGACGGAGTGAAGCTTTCTTT
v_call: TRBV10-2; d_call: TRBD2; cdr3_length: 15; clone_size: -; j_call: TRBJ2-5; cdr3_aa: CASSDRGGQYETQYF; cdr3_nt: TGCGCCAGCAGTGATCGGGGGGGGCAGTACGAGACCCAGTACTTC
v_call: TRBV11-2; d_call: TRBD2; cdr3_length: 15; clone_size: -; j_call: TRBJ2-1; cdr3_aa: CASSLGLAGYNEQFF; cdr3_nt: TGTGCCAGCAGCTTAGGACTAGCGGGTTACAATGAGCAGTTCTTC
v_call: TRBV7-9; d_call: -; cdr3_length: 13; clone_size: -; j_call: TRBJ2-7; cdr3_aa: CASSLAGSYEQYF; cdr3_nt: TGTGCCAGCAGCTTAGCAGGCTCCTACGAGCAGTACTTC
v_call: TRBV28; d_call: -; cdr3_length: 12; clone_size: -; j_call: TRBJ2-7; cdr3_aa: CASSWGVYEQYF; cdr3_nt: TGTGCCAGCAGTTGGGGAGTCTACGAGCAGTACTTC
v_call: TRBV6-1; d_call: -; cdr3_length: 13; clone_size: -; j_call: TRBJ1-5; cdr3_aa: CASSPVGGQPQHF; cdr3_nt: TGTGCCAGCAGTCCTGTGGGGGGTCAGCCCCAGCATTTT